This record covers a single T cell receptor beta chain. The antigen remains undetermined. These data are taken from a study of T cell responses to AZD1222 COVID-19 vaccine. Findings of the study overall: There were repertoire samples only from the period after the peak T cell response. Baseline seropositivity occurred in only a handful of AZD1222 recipients.

Generated by immunoSEQ multiplex PCR, the TCRdb table keeps only in-frame clones and is missing some. Of about 85,000 clones listed, around nine tenths are singletons. Trimming took 9 bases from V and 0 from J, leaving 18 bases between them. Germline V lookup: CDR1 MNHEY, CDR2 SMNVEV (reference sequence). The CDR3 is 16 amino acids. The rearrangement joins TRBV27 to TRBJ1-5; the D gene is possibly TRBD1 (5 bases). The source was peripheral blood, collected on day 0 of AZD1222 vaccination. The receptor comes from an adult in good health. The CDR3 reads CASGRVGGYSNQPQHF. The CDR3 DNA follows: TGTGCCAGTGGAAGGGTGGGGGGGTATAGCAATCAGCCCCAGCATTTT.